Sequencing of this T cell receptor (beta chain) was carried out in a study of CD8 T cells in ankylosing spondylitis. Findings and caveats of the study: Disease-linked clones displayed a CD8+ phenotype and appeared relatively rarely in peripheral blood. Made up of about eight highly homologous variants, a TCR beta motif appeared characteristic of ankylosing spondylitis blood.

Worth noting for this clonotype: The target antigen is unknown.

TCRdb reanalysed the 5' RACE reads using MiXCR and keeps one entry per CDR3 protein. Among some 840,000 distinct CDR3 sequences, roughly 10% were seen once, and the ten largest hold 0.45% to 0.6%. The V gene's germline CDR1 is DFQATT and CDR2 SNEGSKA (reference sequence). The CDR3 loop spans 14 amino acids. The V and J ends lost 6 bases and 5 bases respectively, with 19 bases between them. The sequencing sample was made of blood, either unsorted or a sorted T cell fraction (not recorded which). This sequence originates from a male donor with ankylosing spondylitis. The chain has TRBV20-1 and TRBJ1-1, with D maybe TRBD1 (5 bases). The CDR3 protein is CSARAGGGTTEAFF. CDR3 DNA: TGCAGTGCAAGGGCCGGGGGGGGTACGACTGAAGCTTTCTTT.